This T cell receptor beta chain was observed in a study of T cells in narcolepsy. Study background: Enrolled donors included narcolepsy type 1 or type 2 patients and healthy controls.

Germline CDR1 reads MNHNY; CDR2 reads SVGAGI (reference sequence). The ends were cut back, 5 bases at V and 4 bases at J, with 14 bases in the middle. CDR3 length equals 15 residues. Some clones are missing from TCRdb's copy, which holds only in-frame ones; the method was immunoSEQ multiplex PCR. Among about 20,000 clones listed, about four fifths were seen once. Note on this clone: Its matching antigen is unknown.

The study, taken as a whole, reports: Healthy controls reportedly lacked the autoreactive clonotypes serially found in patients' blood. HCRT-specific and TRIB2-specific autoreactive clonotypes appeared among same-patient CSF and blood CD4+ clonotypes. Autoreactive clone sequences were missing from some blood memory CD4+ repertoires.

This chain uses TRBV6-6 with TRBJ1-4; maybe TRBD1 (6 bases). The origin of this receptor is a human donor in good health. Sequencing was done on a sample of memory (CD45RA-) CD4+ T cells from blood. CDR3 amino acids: CASSAGGGVNEKLFF. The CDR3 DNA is TGTGCCAGCAGTGCCGGAGGGGGGGTTAATGAAAAACTGTTTTTT.